This entry lists 30 T cell receptor beta chains sequenced from one sample in a study of blood T cell repertoires in COVID-19. Assay used: immunoSEQ multiplex PCR; TCRdb lists only in-frame clones, some missing. The table includes nearly 250,000 clones, roughly 82% detected once. The source material was peripheral blood. The origin of the receptors is a woman of 80 years or more with COVID-19, enrolled during active disease.

This chain links TRBV6-6 with TRBJ2-1, with TRBD1 as a possible D gene (5 bases). The V and J ends lost 4 bases and 4 bases respectively, with 8 bases between them. CDR3 size: 13 residues. CDR1 MNHNY and CDR2 SVGAGI come from the germline V gene (reference sequence). CDR3 residues: CASSFDSYNEQFF. Here the CDR3 DNA reads TGTGCCAGCAGTTTCGACAGTTACAATGAGCAGTTCTTC.

Only one count was recorded for this clone. This chain links TRBV6-2 or TRBV6-3 with TRBJ2-5; 10 nucleotides align to TRBD2. Germline CDR1 is MNHEY and CDR2 is SVGEGT. This CDR3 contains 15 residues. Trimming took 6 bases from V and 5 from J; bases not matched to a gene: 9. In nucleotides, the CDR3 is TGTGCCAGCAGCCCAAGCGGGGGGGCCTGGGAGACCCAGTACTTC. This translates into CASSPSGGAWETQYF.

The genes are TRBV11-2 and TRBJ2-1, with 10 nucleotides matching TRBD2. The CDR3 runs 14 residues. The germline V gene has CDR1 SGHAT and CDR2 FQNNGV. The trim removed 4 bases at V and 6 bases at J, leaving 3 bases unmatched. This CDR3 is CASSSLAGSNEQFF. The CDR3 DNA is TGTGCCAGCAGCTCACTAGCGGGGTCCAATGAGCAGTTCTTC. Full variable domain (remainder filled in from reference TRBV11-2 and TRBJ2-1): EAGVAQSPRYKIIEKRQSVAFWCNPISGHATLYWYQQILGQGPKLLIQFQNNGVVDDSQLPKDRFSAERLKGVDSTLKIQPAKLEDSAVYLCASSSLAGSNEQFFGPGTRLTVL.

This sequence joins TRBV6-6 and TRBJ1-2; 7 nucleotides align to TRBD1. J gave up 3 bases and V 7 bases, and 11 bases lay outside the gene matches. The CDR3 consists of 15 residues. Germline CDR1 MNHNY, CDR2 SVGAGI (reference sequence). Here the CDR3 DNA reads TGTGCCAGCATTGAGGCTCCGGGACAGTACTATGGCTACACCTTC. Protein: CASIEAPGQYYGYTF.

The genes are TRBV11-3 and TRBJ2-7; tentatively, D is TRBD2 (6 bases). The CDR3 length is 14 residues. Between the trimmed V and J ends, which lost 3 bases and 0 bases, there was a span of 9 bases. Germline loops: CDR1 SGHNT, CDR2 YENEEA. The CDR3 reads CASSLGGSSYEQYF. In DNA, the CDR3 is TGTGCCAGCAGCTTGGGGGGAAGCTCCTACGAGCAGTACTTC.

The chain combines TRBV5-1 with TRBJ2-5; TRBD2 matches at 12 bases. The CDR3 contains 15 residues. The junction had 3 bases not matched to a gene; V was cut back by 0 bases and J by 6 bases. The germline V gene encodes CDR1 SGHRS and CDR2 YFSETQ. The CDR3 is CASSLASGGAQTQYF. Written as DNA, the CDR3 is TGCGCCAGCAGCTTGGCTAGCGGGGGGGCACAGACCCAGTACTTC.

The genes are TRBV11-1 and TRBJ1-6; a possible D gene is TRBD1 (5 bases). Per the germline V gene, CDR1 is SGHAT and CDR2 is FQDESV (reference sequence). The CDR3 is 15 amino acids. V was trimmed by 5 bases and J by 7 bases, leaving 15 bases between them. CDR3 nucleotide sequence: TGTGCCAGCAGCCCTGGGGGGACGACAAATTCACCCCTCCACTTT. It specifies CASSPGGTTNSPLHF.

The chain joins TRBV5-4 to TRBJ2-5; 9 bases match TRBD2. The V gene end was trimmed by 0 bases and the J gene end by 1 base; junction bases not matched to a gene: 1. CDR3 length: 15 residues. Germline V CDR1 and CDR2: SGHNT, YYREEE (reference sequence). The DNA for the CDR3 is TGTGCCAGCAGCTTGGAACTAGCGGGCCAAGAGACCCAGTACTTC. Its protein product is CASSLELAGQETQYF.

This chain connects TRBV6-5 to TRBJ2-7; 10 bases align to TRBD2. Germline assignment: CDR1 MNHEY and CDR2 SVGAGI. Trimming removed 2 bases from V and 2 bases from J; junction bases left unmatched: 3. This CDR3 is built from 15 residues. The DNA for the CDR3 is TGTGCCAGCAGTTACGCGAGCGGGGGGGCCTACGAGCAGTACGTC. Translated, it gives CASSYASGGAYEQYV.

V is TRBV12-3 or TRBV12-4 and J is TRBJ1-1; D not certain. V gave up 2 bases and J gave up 0 bases, with 4 bases separating them. CDR3 length equals 13 residues. The CDR3 nucleotides are TGTGCCAGCAGTTTACAGATGAACACTGAAGCTTTCTTT. It yields the protein CASSLQMNTEAFF.

The chain employs TRBV10-3 and TRBJ2-2; D call uncertain. CDR1 is ENHRY and CDR2 is SYGVKD in the germline V gene. V was trimmed by 7 bases and J by 0 bases, leaving 6 bases between them. This CDR3 has 13 amino acids. The CDR3: CAITTANTGELFF. The CDR3 DNA sequence: TGTGCCATCACCACAGCGAACACCGGGGAGCTGTTTTTT.

The chain uses TRBV5-1 and TRBJ1-2; 10 bases are a match to TRBD1. From germline, CDR1 is SGHRS and CDR2 YFSETQ. This CDR3 is 16 amino acids long. V lost 4 bases and J lost 6; bases outside the gene matches: 12. The CDR3 nucleotides read TGCGCCAGCAGCGCGTTTTCTGGACAGGGGGAAAATGGCTACACCTTC. Amino acids: CASSAFSGQGENGYTF. Complete variable domain (other parts from reference TRBV5-1 and TRBJ1-2): KAGVTQTPRYLIKTRGQQVTLSCSPISGHRSVSWYQQTPGQGLQFLFEYFSETQRNKGNFPGRFSGRQFSNSRSEMNVSTLELGDSALYLCASSAFSGQGENGYTFGSGTRLTVV.

J is TRBJ1-4 and V is TRBV24-1; D gene unclear. Trimming pared 3 bases from V and 11 bases from J, leaving 9 bases between. CDR3 length equals 12 residues. Germline V gene sequence: CDR1 KGHDR, CDR2 SFDVKD. CDR3 residues: CATSDRGGKLFF. In DNA, the CDR3 is TGTGCCACCAGTGATCGCGGAGGGAAACTGTTTTTT.

The chain employs TRBV6-5 and TRBJ1-5; TRBD1 aligns across 11 bases. The CDR3 length is 16 residues. V shed 0 bases and J 6 bases; nucleotides not matched to a gene: 4. Germline CDR1 is MNHEY and CDR2 is SVGAGI. The CDR3 DNA reads as TGTGCCAGCAGTTACTCGGGACAGGGGGGAACTCAGCCCCAGCATTTT. Encoded protein: CASSYSGQGGTQPQHF.

V gene TRBV11-2 combines with J gene TRBJ1-2; TRBD1 aligns across 8 bases. Trimming took 7 bases from V and 4 from J; bases not matched to a gene: 11. The CDR3 totals 15 residues. Germline lookup yields CDR1 SGHAT and CDR2 FQNNGV. CDR3 residues: CASNRDRFYSYGYTF. In DNA, the CDR3 is TGTGCCAGCAACCGGGACAGGTTTTATTCCTATGGCTACACCTTC.

The chain employs TRBV27 and TRBJ1-1; no clear D. Per germline, CDR1 MNHEY and CDR2 SMNVEV (reference sequence). The V and J ends lost 2 bases and 4 bases respectively, with 8 bases between them. CDR3 size: 13 residues. CDR3 in DNA: TGTGCCAGCAGTTTACACGAGTCCACTGAAGCTTTCTTT. Translating it yields CASSLHESTEAFF.

The chain employs TRBV10-2 and TRBJ2-7, with 9 bases fitting TRBD2. The CDR3 runs 14 residues. Germline trimming cut 4 bases from V and 1 base from J; bases unmatched to any gene: 2. CDR1 and CDR2 from the germline V gene are WSHSY and SAAADI. The CDR3 here is CASSGSGGSYEQYV. CDR3 sequence (DNA): TGCGCCAGCAGTGGTAGCGGGGGTTCCTACGAGCAGTACGTC.

V is TRBV30 and J is TRBJ1-1, with D possibly TRBD1 on 5 matching bases. The CDR3 contains 12 residues. Germline V gene lookup returns CDR1 GTSNPN and CDR2 SVGIG (reference sequence). Trimming left V 6 bases short and J 3 bases short, with 11 bases between. The CDR3 region has the DNA TGTGCCTGCCCGGGGGGGTACACTGAAGCTTTCTTT. It specifies CACPGGYTEAFF.

The chain carries TRBV27 and TRBJ1-6; D is possibly TRBD1 (5 bases). The CDR3 sequence is 15 residues long. The germline gives CDR1 MNHEY, CDR2 SMNVEV (reference sequence). V shed 2 bases and J shed 6 bases, with 11 bases lying between them. This CDR3 is CASSLLRGFNSPLHF. CDR3 DNA sequence: TGTGCCAGCAGTTTACTTCGGGGGTTTAATTCACCCCTCCACTTT.

This sequence joins TRBV2 and TRBJ1-5; TRBD1 matches at 8 bases. The ends lost 4 bases at V and 3 bases at J; junction bases unmatched: 8. This CDR3 contains 16 residues. The germline CDR1 and CDR2 sequences are SNHLY and FYNNEI. CDR3 nucleotide sequence: TGTGCCAGCAGTGGACCTGGGACAGGACCCAATCAGCCCCAGCATTTT. This encodes CASSGPGTGPNQPQHF.

This chain links TRBV19 with TRBJ1-5; D is ambiguous. The CDR3 loop spans 12 amino acids. V lost 0 bases and J lost 9, with 6 bases in between. Per germline, CDR1 LNHDA and CDR2 SQIVND (reference sequence). This chain's CDR3 is CASSIDLRPQHF. As DNA, the CDR3 is TGTGCCAGTAGTATAGATCTAAGGCCCCAGCATTTT.

The rearrangement joins TRBV5-1 to TRBJ1-3; D gene ambiguous. The CDR3 covers 15 residues. Trimming pared 4 bases from V and 0 bases from J, leaving 11 bases between. Germline assignment: CDR1 SGHRS and CDR2 YFSETQ. CDR3 residues: CASSASTSSGNTIYF. CDR3 bases: TGCGCCAGCAGCGCCTCCACGAGCTCTGGAAACACCATATATTTT.

This clone was counted once. V and J are TRBV7-3 and TRBJ2-1; 13 nucleotides match TRBD2. After removal of 5 bases from V and 8 bases from J, the junction contained 9 bases not matched to a gene. The CDR3 is made up of 16 amino acids. In germline, CDR1 is SGHTA, CDR2 FQGTGA. The DNA of the CDR3 is TGTGCCAGCAGCCCTTTATTCGGACTAGCGGGAGATGAGCAGTTCTTC. It translates to CASSPLFGLAGDEQFF.

The chain links TRBV21-1 to TRBJ1-1; the table gives TRBD1 as D, unverified against the DNA. TRBV21-1 is described as a pseudogene. The CDR3 runs to 15 residues. In DNA form, the CDR3 reads TGTGCCAGCAGCGTGACAGGGTGTTTGAACACTGAAGCTTTCTTT. Its protein product is CASSVTGCLNTEAFF.

This chain uses TRBV2 with TRBJ2-5; D is uncertain. Germline CDR1 SNHLY, CDR2 FYNNEI. V was trimmed by 7 bases and J by 1 base, leaving 10 bases between them. This CDR3 has 13 amino acids. The CDR3, as DNA: TGTGCCAGCAAGAAGGAGTTCCAAGAGACCCAGTACTTC. This gives the protein CASKKEFQETQYF.

This chain links TRBV6-5 with TRBJ2-5; maybe TRBD1 (5 bases). Germline CDR1 is MNHEY and CDR2 is SVGAGI. This CDR3 spans 14 amino acids. The V gene lost 8 bases and the J gene lost 1 base, with 14 bases spanning the gap. This CDR3 is CASHPWGGQETQYF. The CDR3 DNA sequence: TGTGCCAGCCATCCCTGGGGCGGCCAAGAGACCCAGTACTTC.

V gene TRBV6-1 combines with J gene TRBJ1-2; D is perhaps TRBD1 (6 bases). The CDR3 is made up of 17 amino acids. Germline CDR1 MNHNS, CDR2 SASEGT. V lost 0 bases and J lost 4, with 18 bases in between. CDR3 bases: TGTGCCAGCAGTGAAGCTCTAGGACAGCCTTGGGGCTATGGCTACACCTTC. Amino acid sequence: CASSEALGQPWGYGYTF.

The chain employs TRBV6-5 and TRBJ1-6, with 9 bases identical to TRBD1. The CDR3 length is 15 residues. Germline lookup yields CDR1 MNHEY and CDR2 SVGAGI. V dropped 5 bases and J dropped 9; count of bases not matched to a gene: 8. CDR3 DNA sequence: TGTGCCAGCAGTCCAGGCGGACAGGGGTCTTCACCCCTCCACTTT. Its protein product is CASSPGGQGSSPLHF.

The chain is built from TRBV3-1 (or the pseudogene TRBV3-2) and TRBJ1-1, with D maybe TRBD1 (6 bases). Germline CDR1 is LGHDT and CDR2 is YNNKEL (reference sequence). V was cut by 4 bases and J by 3 bases, with 18 bases left in between. The CDR3 covers 16 residues. CDR3 amino acids: CASSRQTGTLHTEAFF. In nucleotides, the CDR3 is TGTGCCAGCAGCCGACAGACCGGGACACTCCACACTGAAGCTTTCTTT.

This clone appeared a single time. CDR3 coding DNA: TGTGCCAGCACCCCGCCCGGGACAGGGGATCAGCCCCAGCATTTT. It codes for CASTPPGTGDQPQHF. The J gene is TRBJ1-5, the V gene TRBV6-5, with TRBD1 matching over 10 bases. J gave up 5 bases and V 7 bases, and 8 bases lay outside the gene matches. The length of the CDR3 is 15 residues. Germline lookup yields CDR1 MNHEY and CDR2 SVGAGI.